These 26 T cell receptor beta chains share one sample of origin, sequenced in a study of beta chain features in type 1 diabetes. Sequencing targeted expressed TCRB transcripts, as all isolated RNA had been reverse transcribed. The assay was immunoSEQ multiplex PCR, and TCRdb's table has in-frame clones only and misses some. The sample has some 900,000 clones, around a sixth seen once. Sequenced material: naive CD4+ T cells from blood. The receptors were sampled from a woman aged 18-29 years in good health.

The genes are TRBV18 and TRBJ1-5; no definite D call. The germline gives CDR1 KGHSH, CDR2 LQKENI. V lost 2 bases and J 5 bases, leaving 16 bases between the germline ends. CDR3 size: 16 residues. The CDR3 loop reads CASSPFYVAGDQPQHF. Here the CDR3 DNA reads TGTGCCAGCTCACCATTTTATGTCGCCGGGGATCAGCCCCAGCATTTT.

This clone was detected a few times. The CDR3 DNA is TGTGCCAGCAGTGAAGCGCGACTCATCCGGACCAAAAACATTCAGTACTTC. Protein product: CASSEARLIRTKNIQYF. V and J are TRBV2 and TRBJ2-4; D is unresolved. The length of the CDR3 is 17 residues. V lost 0 bases and J lost 2, with 14 bases in between. Looked up from germline, CDR1 is SNHLY and CDR2 is FYNNEI. The complete variable domain, with remaining parts taken from reference TRBV2 and TRBJ2-4, reads EPEVTQTPSHQVTQMGQEVILRCVPISNHLYFYWYRQILGQKVEFLVSFYNNEISEKSEIFDDQFSVERPDGSNFTLKIRSTKLEDSAMYFCASSEARLIRTKNIQYFGAGTRLSVL.

This clone was seen more than once but under ten times. The V and J genes are TRBV2 and TRBJ2-1; TRBD2 matches at 13 bases. Germline V gene data show CDR1 as SNHLY and CDR2 as FYNNEI. This CDR3 has 15 residues. J was trimmed by 9 bases and V by 8 bases; bases with no gene match: 10. DNA for the CDR3: TGTGCCAGCCGGCAGCTTCGGACTAGCGGGAGTGAGCAGTTCTTC. Translation gives CASRQLRTSGSEQFF.

The chain uses TRBV27 and TRBJ1-3, with a tentative D call TRBD1 (5 bases). CDR3 length: 15 amino acids. V was shortened by 7 bases and J by 0 bases, with 13 bases between the two germline ends. Germline V gene data show CDR1 as MNHEY and CDR2 as SMNVEV (reference sequence). CDR3 loop: CASTPGGYSGNTIYF. CDR3 sequence (DNA): TGTGCCAGCACCCCGGGGGGTTACTCTGGAAACACCATATATTTT.

As concerns this clone: One end of the junction is discordant with germline, which a read error may explain. V gene TRBV7-2 combines with J gene TRBJ2-3; D is uncertain. The CDR3 is 15 residues long. Germline CDR1 is SGHTA and CDR2 is FQGNSA. The chain's CDR3 is CASSLYRGNTDTQCF. In DNA, the CDR3 is TGTGCCAGCAGCTTATACCGCGGCAACACAGATACGCAGTGTTTT.

The chain recombines TRBV28 with TRBJ2-2, with TRBD1 as a possible D gene (5 bases). Between the trimmed V and J ends, which lost 6 bases and 2 bases, there was a span of 31 bases. CDR1 is MDHEN and CDR2 is SYDVKM in the germline V gene. CDR3 length: 21 residues. The CDR3 DNA reads as TGTGCCAGCAGCTGGGGCTACAGGTTTTCAACTTCTGAACCAAACACCGGGGAGCTGTTTTTT. Translated: CASSWGYRFSTSEPNTGELFF.

The sample holds a few counts of this clone. The chain combines TRBV19 with TRBJ1-2, with TRBD1 matching 8 bases. V lost 3 bases, J lost 2 bases, and 5 bases stayed unmatched. Germline CDR1 and CDR2: LNHDA and SQIVND (reference sequence). The CDR3 is 15 amino acids. For the CDR3, the DNA is TGTGCCAGTAGTATCTCGTCAGGGGGCAACTATGGCTACACCTTC. It translates to CASSISSGGNYGYTF.

In its sample, this clone was seen a few times. The chain joins TRBV6-6 to TRBJ2-1; TRBD2 aligns across 11 bases. Germline loops: CDR1 MNHNY, CDR2 SVGAGI (reference sequence). The CDR3 runs to 16 residues. After removal of 5 bases from V and 4 bases from J, the junction contained 7 bases not matched to a gene. CDR3 in DNA: TGTGCCAGCAGTACTGGGACTAGCGGAGTTTACAATGAGCAGTTCTTC. This translates into CASSTGTSGVYNEQFF.

Concerning this clone: The sample contains more than one DNA sequence encoding this CDR3. This rearrangement joins TRBV20-1 to TRBJ2-7; D remains ambiguous. With 3 bases removed from V and 3 bases from J, the gap between germline ends came to 3 bases. The CDR3 is 10 residues long. Per the germline V gene, CDR1 is DFQATT and CDR2 is SNEGSKA (reference sequence). DNA of the CDR3: TGCAGTGCTAGGGACTACGAGCAGTACTTC. Translated: CSARDYEQYF.

The rearrangement uses TRBV5-1 and TRBJ2-3, with D possibly matching TRBD2 (5 bases). V dropped 3 bases and J dropped 10 bases, with 15 bases sitting between them. This CDR3 has 13 residues. Germline V gives CDR1 SGHRS, CDR2 YFSETQ. The CDR3, as DNA: TGCGCCAGCAGCTCTCTCCAGGAGGCCGCGCAGTATTTT. It encodes CASSSLQEAAQYF.

The chain employs TRBV4-2 and TRBJ2-5; D gene uncertain. V was cut by 4 bases and J by 0 bases, with 3 bases left in between. The CDR3 spans 12 residues. The germline CDR1 and CDR2 sequences are LGHNA and YNFKEQ. The chain's CDR3 is CASSPDQETQYF. DNA for the CDR3: TGTGCCAGCAGCCCGGACCAAGAGACCCAGTACTTC.

As DNA, the CDR3 is TGTGCCAGCTCACCCGGGCCGCTACTCTATGGCTACACCTTC. Translating it yields CASSPGPLLYGYTF. V usage is TRBV18 and J usage is TRBJ1-2; D ambiguous. Germline CDR1 KGHSH, CDR2 LQKENI. This CDR3 comprises 14 residues. Trimming took 3 bases from V and 4 from J, leaving 12 bases between them.

There are a few counts of this clone. The chain joins TRBV10-3 to TRBJ2-7; tentative D call: TRBD1 (6 bases). Germline loops: CDR1 ENHRY, CDR2 SYGVKD. With 3 bases removed from V and 4 bases from J, the gap between germline ends came to 13 bases. The length of the CDR3 is 14 residues. Written as DNA, the CDR3 is TGTGCCATCAGTGACAGGTCAGGGGCGTACGAGCAGTACTTC. Translation gives CAISDRSGAYEQYF.

The table lists this clone with a few counts. This rearrangement joins TRBV7-8 to TRBJ1-4, with 9 positions matching TRBD1. CDR3 length: 16 amino acids. From germline, CDR1 is SGHVS and CDR2 FQNEAQ. The junction had 7 bases not matched to a gene; V was cut back by 5 bases and J by 3 bases. CDR3 sequence reads: CASSPRTGEANEKLFF. The CDR3, as DNA: TGTGCCAGCAGCCCACGGACAGGGGAGGCTAATGAAAAACTGTTTTTT.

The chain joins TRBV18 to TRBJ2-5; possibly TRBD1 or TRBD2 for D (6 bases each). This CDR3 region has 14 residues. V gave up 1 base and J gave up 3 bases, with 9 bases separating them. The germline gives CDR1 KGHSH, CDR2 LQKENI. CDR3 bases: TGTGCCAGCTCACCACGGCGGGACAAAGAGACCCAGTACTTC. Translated, it gives CASSPRRDKETQYF.

The genes are TRBV7-2 and TRBJ2-1, with D possibly matching TRBD2 (8 bases). Germline CDR1 is SGHTA and CDR2 is FQGNSA. V was clipped by 5 bases and J by 4 bases, with 27 bases between them. The CDR3 consists of 19 residues. Here the CDR3 reads CASSQGGSGTVTSYNEQFF. In DNA form, the CDR3 reads TGTGCCAGCAGCCAGGGGGGTAGCGGGACCGTAACCTCATACAATGAGCAGTTCTTC.

This clone was picked up a small number of times. The genes are TRBV11-2 and TRBJ2-7, with 10 bases identical to TRBD2. This CDR3 is 15 amino acids long. Germline-derived CDR1 and CDR2 are SGHAT and FQNNGV. Trimming took 5 bases from V and 6 from J; bases not matched to a gene: 10. The CDR3 coding sequence is TGTGCCAGCAGCCGGCTTACTAGCGGGACCCGCGAGCAGTACTTC. This sequence encodes CASSRLTSGTREQYF.

This chain connects TRBV10-3 to TRBJ2-7; D ambiguous. The germline V gene has CDR1 ENHRY and CDR2 SYGVKD. Trimming took 6 bases from V and 4 from J, leaving 7 bases between them. The CDR3 length is 11 residues. The CDR3 DNA sequence: TGTGCCATCAGGACCCAGTACGAGCAGTACTTC. Translation: CAIRTQYEQYF.

The chain has TRBV5-1 and TRBJ2-5, with unresolved D. CDR1 is SGHRS, CDR2 YFSETQ, per germline. V was trimmed by 4 bases and J by 4 bases, leaving 14 bases between them. The CDR3 runs to 14 residues. This chain's CDR3 is CASSDGASSETQYF. The CDR3 DNA sequence: TGCGCCAGCAGCGACGGAGCGAGTTCAGAGACCCAGTACTTC.

The V and J genes are TRBV7-8 and TRBJ1-4; 7 nucleotides match TRBD1. J lost 4 bases, V lost 1 base, and 6 bases had no gene match. CDR3 length: 16 residues. Germline values: CDR1 SGHVS, CDR2 FQNEAQ. Here the CDR3 reads CASSLGSTGSNEKLFF. The CDR3 DNA follows: TGTGCCAGCAGCTTAGGGTCGACAGGGAGTAATGAAAAACTGTTTTTT.

In the case of this clone: The identical CDR3 is also encoded by other nucleotide sequences in the sample. This sequence joins TRBV18 and TRBJ2-5; D not resolved. Trimming took 2 bases from V and 4 from J, leaving 8 bases between them. Germline V gene data show CDR1 as KGHSH and CDR2 as LQKENI. The CDR3 length is 13 residues. CDR3 bases: TGTGCCAGCTCACCAGCTGGCCGAGAGACCCAGTACTTC. It translates to CASSPAGRETQYF.

This clone was counted ten times or more. The gene calls are TRBV10-3 and TRBJ2-2; D gene uncertain. The CDR3 length is 13 residues. CDR1 ENHRY and CDR2 SYGVKD come from the germline V gene. Trimming left V 4 bases short and J 5 bases short, with 8 bases between. The CDR3 loop is CAISAAGTGELFF. The CDR3 bases are TGTGCCATCAGTGCAGCCGGGACCGGGGAGCTGTTTTTT.

The chain links TRBV11-2 to TRBJ2-7; 9 nucleotides match TRBD1. J lost 4 bases, V lost 2 bases, and 12 bases had no gene match. Germline loops: CDR1 SGHAT, CDR2 FQNNGV. The CDR3 length is 17 residues. The CDR3 reads CASSLKKSDRGRYEQYF. The DNA of the CDR3 is TGTGCCAGCAGCTTAAAGAAAAGCGACAGGGGGAGATACGAGCAGTACTTC.

This clone was seen only once. J is TRBJ1-2 and V is TRBV28; D might be TRBD1 (5 bases). CDR1 and CDR2 from the germline V gene are MDHEN and SYDVKM. V was clipped by 3 bases and J by 8 bases, with 13 bases between them. CDR3 size: 13 residues. In nucleotides, the CDR3 is TGTGCCAGCAGTTTTCCAGGGTCTGGGGGCTACACCTTC. Translation: CASSFPGSGGYTF.

Turning to this clone: Relative to the germline gene, one junction end is altered; a read error may explain this. The rearrangement uses TRBV2 and TRBJ1-5, with a possible D match to TRBD1 (5 bases). The CDR3 runs 15 residues. CDR1 SNHLY and CDR2 FYNNEI come from the germline V gene. For the CDR3, the DNA is TGTGCCAGCAGTGAGATGAGGGGTAGCGATCAGCCCCAGCATTTT. Protein product: CASSEMRGSDQPQHF.

The rearrangement links TRBV29-1 to TRBJ2-7; D is possibly TRBD1 (5 bases). CDR3 size: 14 residues. V dropped 1 base and J dropped 3 bases, with 13 bases sitting between them. Per germline, CDR1 SQVTM and CDR2 ANQGSEA. The CDR3 region has the DNA TGCAGCGTTGAAGGGGGCCGTGGAGTCTACGAGCAGTACTTC. Translating gives CSVEGGRGVYEQYF.